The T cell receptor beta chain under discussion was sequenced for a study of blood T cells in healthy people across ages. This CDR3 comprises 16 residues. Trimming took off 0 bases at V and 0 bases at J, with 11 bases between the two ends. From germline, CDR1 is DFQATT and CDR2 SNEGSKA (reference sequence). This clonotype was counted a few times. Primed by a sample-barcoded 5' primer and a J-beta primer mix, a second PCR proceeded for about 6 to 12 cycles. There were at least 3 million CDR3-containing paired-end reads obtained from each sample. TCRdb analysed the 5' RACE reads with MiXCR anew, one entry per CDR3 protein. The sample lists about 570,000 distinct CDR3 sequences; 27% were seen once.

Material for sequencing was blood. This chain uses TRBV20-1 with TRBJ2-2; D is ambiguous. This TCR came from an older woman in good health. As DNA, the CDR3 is TGCAGTGCTAGAGACCCGAGGAGCTCGAACACCGGGGAGCTGTTTTTT. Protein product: CSARDPRSSNTGELFF.